The 6 T cell receptor beta chains listed next were all sequenced from one sample in a study of OX40 agonist ivuxolimab in advanced cancers. Library preparation was by the immunoSEQ multiplex PCR assay. TCRdb's version of the immuneACCESS table is confined to in-frame rearrangements and falls short of the full clone set. An unresolved V gene accounts for under half of the shortfall where checked; the remainder is of unknown origin. The table for this sample lists some 60,000 clones; approximately 90% of them were counted only once. Roughly 4% of the sample rests with the top ten. The sample in question was CD4+ or CD8+ T cells sorted from blood, obtained in a trial of the OX40 agonist ivuxolimab. These receptors were obtained from an adult with an advanced solid tumor such as melanoma, head and neck, liver or kidney cancer.

The J gene is TRBJ1-5, the V gene TRBV4-2; tentatively, D is TRBD1 (6 bases). The germline V and J ends were trimmed by 1 base and 5 bases, with 9 bases remaining between them. The CDR3 length is 14 residues. Germline loops: CDR1 LGHNA, CDR2 YNFKEQ. CDR3 region: CASSQGAGDQPQHF. The CDR3 nucleotides are TGTGCCAGCAGCCAAGGGGCAGGGGATCAGCCCCAGCATTTT.

The rearrangement uses TRBV6-1 and TRBJ1-2; D remains ambiguous. The germline V gene encodes CDR1 MNHNS and CDR2 SASEGT. The CDR3 is made up of 12 amino acids. V dropped 6 bases and J dropped 3 bases, with 8 bases sitting between them. The CDR3 bases are TGTGCCAGCAGGAGGGAGGACTATGGCTACACCTTC. It is translated as CASRREDYGYTF.

The CDR3 DNA is TGTGCCATCAGTGAGTCGACCTACGAGCAGTACTTC. It yields the protein CAISESTYEQYF. This rearrangement joins TRBV10-3 to TRBJ2-7, with D unresolved. This CDR3 has 12 residues. V gave up 0 bases and J gave up 2 bases, with 2 bases separating them. Germline CDR1 is ENHRY and CDR2 is SYGVKD.

The V and J genes are TRBV7-2 and TRBJ2-6; no firm D call. V was trimmed by 3 bases and J by 2 bases, leaving 5 bases between them. From germline, CDR1 is SGHTA and CDR2 FQGNSA. CDR3 length: 14 residues. This CDR3 reads CASSFRTGANVLTF. The CDR3 nucleotides are TGTGCCAGCAGCTTTAGAACTGGGGCCAACGTCCTGACTTTC.

The chain combines TRBV9 with TRBJ2-7, with TRBD1 matching over 8 bases. The CDR3 loop spans 15 amino acids. From germline, CDR1 is SGDLS and CDR2 YYNGEE. The junction had 6 bases not matched to a gene; V was cut back by 4 bases and J by 0 bases. The CDR3 reads CASSPEGQASYEQYF. The CDR3 DNA reads TGTGCCAGCAGCCCTGAGGGACAGGCCTCCTACGAGCAGTACTTC.

The chain has TRBV4-1 and TRBJ2-1, with 11 bases lining up with TRBD2. The CDR3 has 16 amino acids. Looked up from germline, CDR1 is MGHRA and CDR2 is YSYEKL. V lost 1 base to trimming and J lost 4 bases; unmatched junction nucleotides: 3. The CDR3 loop reads CASSQGTSGGYNEQFF. CDR3 nucleotides: TGCGCCAGCAGCCAAGGTACTAGCGGGGGTTACAATGAGCAGTTCTTC.